Listed here are 9 T cell receptor beta chains from one sample, sequenced in a study of T cells after yellow fever vaccination. TCRdb passed the 5' RACE reads through MiXCR, listing each CDR3 protein once. The table includes approximately 550,000 distinct CDR3 sequences, around 21% detected once. The sample was PBMCs, taken 15 days after the yellow fever booster vaccination. These receptors came from a man aged 25-45 years who received the YFV17D yellow fever vaccine.

The V and J genes are TRBV28 and TRBJ2-3, with D perhaps matching TRBD1 (5 bases). CDR3 length: 12 amino acids. Germline values: CDR1 MDHEN, CDR2 SYDVKM. V lost 4 bases to trimming and J lost 10 bases, with 12 bases between them. The CDR3, as DNA: TGTGCCAGCAGTTCCCGACAGATCGCGCAGTATTTT. This codes for CASSSRQIAQYF.

This clonotype appeared many times. This chain links TRBV5-1 with TRBJ1-1; tentative D call: TRBD1 (6 bases). V was cut by 4 bases and J by 0 bases, with 10 bases left in between. This CDR3 comprises 14 residues. Germline CDR1 reads SGHRS; CDR2 reads YFSETQ. The CDR3 is CASSLQGMNTEAFF. Written as DNA, the CDR3 is TGCGCCAGCAGCCTACAGGGAATGAACACTGAAGCTTTCTTT.

CDR3 amino acids: CSARDGGSSYEQYF. CDR3 bases: TGCAGTGCTAGAGACGGCGGGAGCTCCTACGAGCAGTACTTC. This chain uses TRBV20-1 with TRBJ2-7, with 7 bases aligning to TRBD2. Germline-derived CDR1 and CDR2 are DFQATT and SNEGSKA (reference sequence). Germline trimming cut 0 bases from V and 0 bases from J; bases unmatched to any gene: 2. The CDR3 totals 14 residues.

The chain combines TRBV5-6 with TRBJ2-1; TRBD1 matches at 8 bases. The V and J ends lost 4 bases and 0 bases, in that order; junction bases with no gene match: 6. The CDR3 contains 16 residues. Germline loops: CDR1 SGHDT, CDR2 YYEEEE. In DNA form, the CDR3 reads TGTGCCAGCAGCCCCCTGGACAGGGACTCCTACAATGAGCAGTTCTTC. Its protein product is CASSPLDRDSYNEQFF.

This clonotype has just a few counts. The chain links TRBV29-1 to TRBJ1-1; a weak D match, TRBD1 (5 bases). CDR3 size: 10 residues. Trimming stripped 0 bases from V and 10 bases from J, with 6 bases between. Germline CDR1 is SQVTM and CDR2 is ANQGSEA. CDR3 nucleotides: TGCAGCGTTGAAGACAGGGCAGCTTTCTTT. Translated: CSVEDRAAFF.

The sample holds one count of this clonotype. This chain joins TRBV20-1 and TRBJ2-7; D is possibly TRBD1 (5 bases). The CDR3 runs to 14 residues. Trimming cost V 1 base and J 3 bases, with 13 bases left between them. Germline lookup yields CDR1 DFQATT and CDR2 SNEGSKA (reference sequence). The CDR3 coding sequence is TGCAGTGCTAGAGTCCAGGGATTAGTCTACGAGCAGTACTTC. Its translation is CSARVQGLVYEQYF.

At least ten counts were recorded for this clonotype. This chain connects TRBV20-1 to TRBJ2-7; unclear D gene. V was cut by 5 bases and J by 6 bases, with 5 bases left in between. Germline V lookup: CDR1 DFQATT, CDR2 SNEGSKA (reference sequence). The CDR3 has 9 residues. CDR3 DNA sequence: TGCAGTGCTTCGGCCGAGCAGTACTTC. Its translation: CSASAEQYF.

The chain joins TRBV20-1 to TRBJ2-7; D uncertain. Trimming left V 1 base short and J 6 bases short, with 22 bases between. CDR1 is DFQATT, CDR2 SNEGSKA, per germline (reference sequence). CDR3 size: 16 residues. The CDR3 region has the DNA TGCAGTGCTAGAGGGCCAGGAGCCTTGTTACGGTCCGAGCAGTACTTC. Translating gives CSARGPGALLRSEQYF.

This clonotype was observed a handful of times. The chain is built from TRBV3-1 and TRBJ2-4; 8 nucleotides agree with TRBD2. Germline assignment: CDR1 LGHDT and CDR2 YNNKEL (reference sequence). The CDR3 extends over 15 amino acids. With 0 bases clipped from V and 8 bases from J, the junction kept 6 bases outside the gene matches. The chain's CDR3 is CASSQERGTSYIQYF. The CDR3 bases are TGTGCCAGCAGCCAAGAAAGGGGGACTAGTTACATTCAGTACTTC.